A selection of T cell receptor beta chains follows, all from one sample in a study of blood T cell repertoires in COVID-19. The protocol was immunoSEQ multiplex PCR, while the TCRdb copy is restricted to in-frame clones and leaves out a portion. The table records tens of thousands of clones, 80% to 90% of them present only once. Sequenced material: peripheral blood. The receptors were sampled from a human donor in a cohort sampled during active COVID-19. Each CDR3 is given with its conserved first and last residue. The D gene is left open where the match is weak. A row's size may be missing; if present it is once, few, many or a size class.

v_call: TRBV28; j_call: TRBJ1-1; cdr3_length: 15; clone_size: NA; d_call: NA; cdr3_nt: TGTGCCAGCAGTTTTATCACCGCCGGGAGCACTGAAGCTTTCTTT; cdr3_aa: CASSFITAGSTEAFF
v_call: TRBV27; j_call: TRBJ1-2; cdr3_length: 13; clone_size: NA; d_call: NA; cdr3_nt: TGTGCCAGCTCACCCCTGGGGCCCCGTGGCTACACCTTC; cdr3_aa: CASSPLGPRGYTF
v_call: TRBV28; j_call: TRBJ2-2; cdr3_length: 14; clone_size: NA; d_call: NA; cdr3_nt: TGTGCCAGCAGCCTCCTACGCTTGTCCGGGGAGCTGTTTTTT; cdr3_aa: CASSLLRLSGELFF
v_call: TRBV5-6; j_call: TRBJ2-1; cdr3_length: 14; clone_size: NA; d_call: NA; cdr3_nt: TGTGCCAGCAGCCCGACCGGACAGTACAATGAGCAGTTCTTC; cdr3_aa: CASSPTGQYNEQFF
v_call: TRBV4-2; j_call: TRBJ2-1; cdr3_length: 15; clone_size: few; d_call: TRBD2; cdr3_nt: TGTGCCAGCAGCCCCCGGATAGCGGGAGGGAATGAGCAGTTCTTC; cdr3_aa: CASSPRIAGGNEQFF
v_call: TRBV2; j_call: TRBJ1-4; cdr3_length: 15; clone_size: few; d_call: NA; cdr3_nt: TGTGCCAGCAGGAAGGACAGTTCAGCTAATGAAAAACTGTTTTTT; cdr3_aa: CASRKDSSANEKLFF
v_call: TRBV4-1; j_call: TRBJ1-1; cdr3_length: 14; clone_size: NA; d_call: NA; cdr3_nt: TGCGCCAGCAGCCAAGATGGGGCGGGGACTGAAGCTTTCTTT; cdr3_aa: CASSQDGAGTEAFF
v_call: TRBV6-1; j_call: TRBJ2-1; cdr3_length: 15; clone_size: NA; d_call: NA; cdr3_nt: TGTGCCAGCAGTGAAGGGACAGCGAGGGTCAATGAGCAGTTCTTC; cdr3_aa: CASSEGTARVNEQFF
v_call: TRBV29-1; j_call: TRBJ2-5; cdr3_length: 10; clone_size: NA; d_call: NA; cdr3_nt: TGCAGCGTTGTTAAAGAGACCCAGTACTTC; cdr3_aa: CSVVKETQYF
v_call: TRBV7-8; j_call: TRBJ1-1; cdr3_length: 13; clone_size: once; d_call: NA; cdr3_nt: TGTGCCAGCAGCCCAGGGTGGAACACTGAAGCTTTCTTT; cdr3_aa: CASSPGWNTEAFF
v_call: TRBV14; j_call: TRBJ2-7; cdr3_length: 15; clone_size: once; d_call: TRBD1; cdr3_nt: TGTGCCAGCAGCCAAGGACAGGGGCTTTCCTACGAGCAGTACTTC; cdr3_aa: CASSQGQGLSYEQYF
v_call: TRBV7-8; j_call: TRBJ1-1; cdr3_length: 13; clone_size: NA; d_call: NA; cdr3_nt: TGTGCCAGCAGCTTACCTCGGAACACTGAAGCTTTCTTT; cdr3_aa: CASSLPRNTEAFF
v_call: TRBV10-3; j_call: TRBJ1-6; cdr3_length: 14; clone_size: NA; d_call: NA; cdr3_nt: TGTGCCACCCTAGACAGCTCCTATAATTCACCCCTCCACTTT; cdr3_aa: CATLDSSYNSPLHF
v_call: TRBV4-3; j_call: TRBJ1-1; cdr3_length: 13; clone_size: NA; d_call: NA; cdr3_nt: TGCGCCAGCAGTCCCCAGTTGAACACTGAAGCTTTCTTT; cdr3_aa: CASSPQLNTEAFF
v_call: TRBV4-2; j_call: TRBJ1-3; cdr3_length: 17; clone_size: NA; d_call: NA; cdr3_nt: TGTGCCAGCAGCCAAGGGGAGGGAGCCAGCTCTGGAAACACCATATATTTT; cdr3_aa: CASSQGEGASSGNTIYF
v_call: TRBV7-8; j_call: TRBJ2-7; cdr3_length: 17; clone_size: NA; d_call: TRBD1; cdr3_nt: TGTGCCAGCAGCTTAGGGACAGGGGGTTTATCGTCGTACGAGCAGTACTTC; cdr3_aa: CASSLGTGGLSSYEQYF
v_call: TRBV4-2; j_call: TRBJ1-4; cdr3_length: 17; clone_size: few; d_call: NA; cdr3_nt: TGTGCCAGCAGCCAAAACGGGATTGAGGGCCCGGGGGGAAAACTGTTTTTT; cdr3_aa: CASSQNGIEGPGGKLFF
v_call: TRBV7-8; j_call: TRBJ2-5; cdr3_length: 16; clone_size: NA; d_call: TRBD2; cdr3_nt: TGTGCCAGCAGCTTAGCCCTAGCGGGAGGGGGAGAGACCCAGTACTTC; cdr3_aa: CASSLALAGGGETQYF
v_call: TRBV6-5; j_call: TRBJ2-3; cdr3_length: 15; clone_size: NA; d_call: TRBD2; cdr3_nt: TGTGCCAGCAGCCCGGCTAGCGGGGGGGCAGATACGCAGTATTTT; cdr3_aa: CASSPASGGADTQYF
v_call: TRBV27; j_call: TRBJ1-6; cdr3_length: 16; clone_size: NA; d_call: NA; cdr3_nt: TGTGCCAGCCGTAAAGCCCGGTTACTCGATAATTCACCCCTCCACTTT; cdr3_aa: CASRKARLLDNSPLHF
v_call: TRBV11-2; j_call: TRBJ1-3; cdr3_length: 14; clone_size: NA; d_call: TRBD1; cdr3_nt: TGTGCCAGCAGCCTAGGGGACAGGGTGAACACCATATATTTT; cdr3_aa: CASSLGDRVNTIYF
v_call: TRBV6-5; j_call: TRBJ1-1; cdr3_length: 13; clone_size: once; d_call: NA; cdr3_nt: TGTGCCGGCAGTTACTCGTTCCGTAATGAAGCTTTCTTT; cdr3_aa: CAGSYSFRNEAFF
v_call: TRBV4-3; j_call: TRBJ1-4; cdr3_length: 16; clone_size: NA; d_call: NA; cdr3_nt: TGCGCCAGCAGCCTTGAGTTGTGGACAGATAATGAAAAACTGTTTTTT; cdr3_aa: CASSLELWTDNEKLFF
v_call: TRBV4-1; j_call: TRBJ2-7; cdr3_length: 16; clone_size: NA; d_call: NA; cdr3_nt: TGCGCCAGCAGCCAAGAAGTAGCGGTGCTCTACTACGAGCAGTACTTC; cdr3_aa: CASSQEVAVLYYEQYF
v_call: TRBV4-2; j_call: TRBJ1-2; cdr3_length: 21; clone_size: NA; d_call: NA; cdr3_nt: TGTGCCAGCAGCCAAGATCGACGCGCCAGCGCCAAGGCGCGAGCAGGGGACGGCTACACCTTC; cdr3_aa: CASSQDRRASAKARAGDGYTF
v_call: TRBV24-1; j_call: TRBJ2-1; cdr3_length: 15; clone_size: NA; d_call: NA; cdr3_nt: TGTGCCACCAGTGACTTGGACAGTACCTACAATGAGCAGTTCTTC; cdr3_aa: CATSDLDSTYNEQFF
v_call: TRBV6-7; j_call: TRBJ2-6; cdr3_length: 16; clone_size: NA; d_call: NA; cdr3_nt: TGTGCCAGCAGTTTACTAGTAGCTCGGATGGCCAACGTCCTGACTTTC; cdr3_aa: CASSLLVARMANVLTF
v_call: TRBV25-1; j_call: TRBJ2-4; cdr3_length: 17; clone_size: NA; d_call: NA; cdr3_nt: TGTGCCAGCAGTGGCCGGGCGGGTAGCGTAGCCAAAAACATTCAGTACTTC; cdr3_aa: CASSGRAGSVAKNIQYF
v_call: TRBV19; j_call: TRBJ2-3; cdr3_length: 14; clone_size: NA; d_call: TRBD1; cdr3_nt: TGTGCCAGTAGTCCGCGACAGGGGAAGGATACGCAGTATTTT; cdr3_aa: CASSPRQGKDTQYF
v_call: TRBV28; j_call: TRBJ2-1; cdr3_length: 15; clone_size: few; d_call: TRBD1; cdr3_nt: TGTGCCAGCAGCACGGACAGGGATCTTTACAATGAGCAGTTCTTC; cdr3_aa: CASSTDRDLYNEQFF
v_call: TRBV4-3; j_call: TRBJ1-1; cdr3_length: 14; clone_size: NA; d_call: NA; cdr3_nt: TGCGCCAGCAGCCAAGATTTCCGGGCGGGTGAAGCTTTCTTT; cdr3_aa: CASSQDFRAGEAFF
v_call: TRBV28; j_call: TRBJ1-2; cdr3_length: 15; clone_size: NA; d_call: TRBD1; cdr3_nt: TGTGCCAGCAGTTCCCGGGACAGGGGTTTGGGAGGCTACACCTTC; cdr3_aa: CASSSRDRGLGGYTF
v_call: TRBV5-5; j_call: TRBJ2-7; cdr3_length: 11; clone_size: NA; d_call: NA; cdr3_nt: TGTGCCAGCAGCTCTGAGTACGAGCAGTACTTC; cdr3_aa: CASSSEYEQYF
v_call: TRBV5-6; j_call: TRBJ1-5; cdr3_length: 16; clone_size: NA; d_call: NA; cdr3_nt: TGTGCCAGCAGCTTGTGGGGTAGCGGAAGCAATCAGCCCCAGCATTTT; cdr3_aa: CASSLWGSGSNQPQHF
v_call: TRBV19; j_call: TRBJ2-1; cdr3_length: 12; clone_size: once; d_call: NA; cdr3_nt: TGTGCCAGTAGTATCGGACAGACTCTCGTGTTCTTC; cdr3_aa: CASSIGQTLVFF
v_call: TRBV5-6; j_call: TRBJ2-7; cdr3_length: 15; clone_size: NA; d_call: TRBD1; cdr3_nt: TGTGCCAGCAGCTTGGGTGGGACAGGCCGACCCGGGGGATACTTC; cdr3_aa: CASSLGGTGRPGGYF
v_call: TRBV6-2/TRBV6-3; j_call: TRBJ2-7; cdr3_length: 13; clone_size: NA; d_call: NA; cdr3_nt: TGTGCCAGCAGTTTCTCAGGGACATACGAGCAGTACTTC; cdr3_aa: CASSFSGTYEQYF
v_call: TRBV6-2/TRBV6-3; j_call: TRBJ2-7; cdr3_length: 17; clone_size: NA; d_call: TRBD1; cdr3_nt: TGTGCCAGCAGTTACCCCCGCCCTGGGACAGGGGACCACGAGCAGTACTTC; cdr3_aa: CASSYPRPGTGDHEQYF
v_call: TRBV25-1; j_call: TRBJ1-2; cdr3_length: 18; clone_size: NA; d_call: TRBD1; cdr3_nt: TGTGCCAGCAGTGACCGGTGGACAGGGCTATATTCTAACTATGGCTACACCTTC; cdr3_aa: CASSDRWTGLYSNYGYTF
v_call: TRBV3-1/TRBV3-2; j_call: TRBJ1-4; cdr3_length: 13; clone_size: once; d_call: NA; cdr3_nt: TGTGCCAGCAGCCAAGGAGGGCGTGAAAAACTGTTTTTT; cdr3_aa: CASSQGGREKLFF
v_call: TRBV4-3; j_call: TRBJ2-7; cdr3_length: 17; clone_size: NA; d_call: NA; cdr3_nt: TGCGCCAGCAGCCACCTAACGCCGGAGGGCCGTCCCTACGAGCAGTACTTC; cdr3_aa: CASSHLTPEGRPYEQYF
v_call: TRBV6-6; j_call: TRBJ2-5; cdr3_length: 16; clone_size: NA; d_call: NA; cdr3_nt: TGTGCCAGCAGTTACTCGATTTCGGGAGTTGGGGAGACCCAGTACTTC; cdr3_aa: CASSYSISGVGETQYF
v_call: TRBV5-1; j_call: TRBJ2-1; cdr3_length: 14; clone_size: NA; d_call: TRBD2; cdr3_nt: TGCGCCAGCAGCGATCTGACTAGCGGCAATGAGCAGTTCTTC; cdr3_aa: CASSDLTSGNEQFF
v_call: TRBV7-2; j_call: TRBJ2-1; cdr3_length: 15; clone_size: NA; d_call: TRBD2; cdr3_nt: TGTGCCAGCAGCTTAGCGGGACTAGTTCTCAGTGAGCAGTTCTTC; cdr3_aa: CASSLAGLVLSEQFF
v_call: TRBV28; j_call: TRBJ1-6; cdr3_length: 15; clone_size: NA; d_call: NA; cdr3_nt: TGTGCCAGCAGTCCCGTGACGACGGGGGGTTCACCCCTCCACTTT; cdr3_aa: CASSPVTTGGSPLHF